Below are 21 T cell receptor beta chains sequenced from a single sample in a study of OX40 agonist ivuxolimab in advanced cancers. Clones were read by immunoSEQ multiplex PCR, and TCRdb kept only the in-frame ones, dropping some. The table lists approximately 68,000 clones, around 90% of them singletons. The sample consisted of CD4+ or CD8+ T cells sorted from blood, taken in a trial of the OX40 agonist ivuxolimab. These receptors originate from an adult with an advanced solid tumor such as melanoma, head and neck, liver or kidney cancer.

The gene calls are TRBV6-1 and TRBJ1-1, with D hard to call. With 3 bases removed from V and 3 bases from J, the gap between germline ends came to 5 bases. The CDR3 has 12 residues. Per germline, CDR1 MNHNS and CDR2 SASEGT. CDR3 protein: CASSDLDTEAFF. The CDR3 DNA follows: TGTGCCAGCAGTGACTTGGACACTGAAGCTTTCTTT.

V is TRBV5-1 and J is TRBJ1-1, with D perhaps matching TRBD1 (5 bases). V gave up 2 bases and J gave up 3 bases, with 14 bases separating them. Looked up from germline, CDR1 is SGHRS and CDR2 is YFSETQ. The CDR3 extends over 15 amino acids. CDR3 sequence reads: CASSFMGLGDTEAFF. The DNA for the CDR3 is TGCGCCAGCAGCTTCATGGGGTTGGGGGACACTGAAGCTTTCTTT.

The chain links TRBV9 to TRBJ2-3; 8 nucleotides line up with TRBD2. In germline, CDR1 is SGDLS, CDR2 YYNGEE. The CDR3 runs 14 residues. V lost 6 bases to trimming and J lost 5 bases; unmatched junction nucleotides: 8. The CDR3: CASTLTSAGDTQYF. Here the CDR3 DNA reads TGTGCCAGCACCCTGACTAGCGCAGGAGATACGCAGTATTTT.

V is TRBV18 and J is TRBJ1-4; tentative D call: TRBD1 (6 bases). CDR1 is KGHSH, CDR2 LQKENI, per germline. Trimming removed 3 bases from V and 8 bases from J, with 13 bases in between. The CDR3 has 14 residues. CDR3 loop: CASSPLKGVEKLFF. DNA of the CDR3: TGTGCCAGCTCACCGTTAAAGGGGGTAGAAAAACTGTTTTTT.

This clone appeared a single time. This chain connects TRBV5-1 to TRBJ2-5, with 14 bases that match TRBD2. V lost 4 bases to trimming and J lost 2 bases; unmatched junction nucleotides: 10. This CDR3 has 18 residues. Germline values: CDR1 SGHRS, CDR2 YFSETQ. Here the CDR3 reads CASSPQSGTSGSQETQYF. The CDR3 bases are TGCGCCAGCAGCCCCCAGTCCGGGACTAGCGGGAGTCAAGAGACCCAGTACTTC.

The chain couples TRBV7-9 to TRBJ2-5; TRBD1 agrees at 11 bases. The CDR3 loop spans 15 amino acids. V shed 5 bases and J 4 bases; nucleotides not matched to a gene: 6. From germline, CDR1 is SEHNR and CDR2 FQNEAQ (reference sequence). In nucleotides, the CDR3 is TGTGCCAGCAGCCGACCCGGGACAGGGGGAGAGACCCAGTACTTC. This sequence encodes CASSRPGTGGETQYF.

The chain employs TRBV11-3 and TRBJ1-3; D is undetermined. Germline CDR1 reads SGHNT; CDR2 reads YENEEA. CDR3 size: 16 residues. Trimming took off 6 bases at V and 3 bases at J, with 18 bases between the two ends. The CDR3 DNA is TGTGCCAGCAGGGGTCGGAGGGCGCAAATTGGAAACACCATATATTTT. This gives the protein CASRGRRAQIGNTIYF. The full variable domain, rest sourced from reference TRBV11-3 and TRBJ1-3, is EAGVVQSPRYKIIEKKQPVAFWCNPISGHNTLYWYLQNLGQGPELLIRYENEEAVDDSQLPKDRFSAERLKGVDSTLKIQPAELGDSAVYLCASRGRRAQIGNTIYFGEGSWLTVV.

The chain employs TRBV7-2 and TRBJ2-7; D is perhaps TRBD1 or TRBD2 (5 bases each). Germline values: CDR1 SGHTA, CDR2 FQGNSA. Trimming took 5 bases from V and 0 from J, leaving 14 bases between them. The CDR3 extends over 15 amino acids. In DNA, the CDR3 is TGTGCCAGCAGCCCCCCGGGACCACTCTCCTACGAGCAGTACTTC. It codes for CASSPPGPLSYEQYF.

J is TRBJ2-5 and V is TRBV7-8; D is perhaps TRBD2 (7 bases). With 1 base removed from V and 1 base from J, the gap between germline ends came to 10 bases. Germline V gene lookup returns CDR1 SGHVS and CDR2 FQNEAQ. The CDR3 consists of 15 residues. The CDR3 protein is CASSLVGGAQETQYF. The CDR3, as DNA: TGTGCCAGCAGCTTAGTTGGGGGGGCCCAAGAGACCCAGTACTTC.

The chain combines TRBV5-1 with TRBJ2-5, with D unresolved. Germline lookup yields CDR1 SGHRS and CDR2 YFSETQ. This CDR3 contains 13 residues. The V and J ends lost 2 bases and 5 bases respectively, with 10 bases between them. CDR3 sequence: CASSLKSSETQYF. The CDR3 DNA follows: TGCGCCAGCAGCTTAAAAAGTAGCGAGACCCAGTACTTC.

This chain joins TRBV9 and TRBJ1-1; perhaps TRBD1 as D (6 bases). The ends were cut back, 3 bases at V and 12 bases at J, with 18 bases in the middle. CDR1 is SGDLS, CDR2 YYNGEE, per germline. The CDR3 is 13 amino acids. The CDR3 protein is CASSGAVGTRTFF. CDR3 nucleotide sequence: TGTGCCAGCAGCGGAGCCGTTGGGACAAGGACTTTCTTT.

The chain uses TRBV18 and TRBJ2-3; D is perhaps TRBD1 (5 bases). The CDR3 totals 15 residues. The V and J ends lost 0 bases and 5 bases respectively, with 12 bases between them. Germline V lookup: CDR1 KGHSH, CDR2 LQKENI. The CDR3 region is CASSPPAQVQDTQYF. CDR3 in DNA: TGTGCCAGCTCACCACCGGCACAGGTTCAAGATACGCAGTATTTT.

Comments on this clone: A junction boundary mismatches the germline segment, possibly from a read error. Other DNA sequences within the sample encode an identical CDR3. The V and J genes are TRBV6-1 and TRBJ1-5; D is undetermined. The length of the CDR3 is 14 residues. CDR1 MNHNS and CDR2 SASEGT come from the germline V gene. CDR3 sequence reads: CASRAEVWAQPQHF. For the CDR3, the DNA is TGTGCCAGCAGGGCAGAGGTTTGGGCTCAGCCTCAGCATTTT.

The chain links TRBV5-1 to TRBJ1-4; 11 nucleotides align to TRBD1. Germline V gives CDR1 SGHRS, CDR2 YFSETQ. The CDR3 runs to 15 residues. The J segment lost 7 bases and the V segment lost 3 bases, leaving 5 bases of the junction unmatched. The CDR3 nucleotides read TGCGCCAGCAGCTCAGGAGGGACAGGGGGTGAAAAACTGTTTTTT. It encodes CASSSGGTGGEKLFF.

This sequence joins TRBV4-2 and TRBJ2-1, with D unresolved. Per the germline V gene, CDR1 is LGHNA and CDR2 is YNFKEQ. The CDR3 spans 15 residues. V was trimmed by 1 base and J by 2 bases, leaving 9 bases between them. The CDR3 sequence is CASSQVADAYNEQFF. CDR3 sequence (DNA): TGTGCCAGCAGCCAAGTGGCAGACGCCTACAATGAGCAGTTCTTC.

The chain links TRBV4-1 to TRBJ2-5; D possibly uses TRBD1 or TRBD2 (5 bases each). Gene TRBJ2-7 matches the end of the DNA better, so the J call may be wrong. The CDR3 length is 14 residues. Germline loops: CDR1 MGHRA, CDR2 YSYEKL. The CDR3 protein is CASSLGTPTYEQYF. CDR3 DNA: TGCGCCAGCAGCCTCGGGACCCCGACCTACGAGCAGTACTTC.

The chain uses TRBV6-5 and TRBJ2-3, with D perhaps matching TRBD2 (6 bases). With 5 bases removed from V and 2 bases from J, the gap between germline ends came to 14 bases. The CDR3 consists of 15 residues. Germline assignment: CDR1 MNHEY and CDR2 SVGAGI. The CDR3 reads CASSISGAYTDTQYF. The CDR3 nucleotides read TGTGCCAGCAGTATTAGCGGAGCTTACACAGATACGCAGTATTTT.

CDR3 DNA: TGCGCCAGCAGCCAAGGTCCAGGGCTTTATGAGCAGTTCTTC. As protein: CASSQGPGLYEQFF. This rearrangement joins TRBV4-1 to TRBJ2-1; D is perhaps TRBD1 (5 bases). Germline V gene sequence: CDR1 MGHRA, CDR2 YSYEKL. The CDR3 contains 14 residues. Trimming removed 1 base at V and 8 bases at J, with 12 bases between.

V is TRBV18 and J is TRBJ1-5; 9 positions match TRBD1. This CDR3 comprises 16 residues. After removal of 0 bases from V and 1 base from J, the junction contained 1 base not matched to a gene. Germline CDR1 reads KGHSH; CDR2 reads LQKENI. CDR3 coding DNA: TGTGCCAGCTCACCACCTGGGACAGGGAGCAATCAGCCCCAGCATTTT. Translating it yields CASSPPGTGSNQPQHF.

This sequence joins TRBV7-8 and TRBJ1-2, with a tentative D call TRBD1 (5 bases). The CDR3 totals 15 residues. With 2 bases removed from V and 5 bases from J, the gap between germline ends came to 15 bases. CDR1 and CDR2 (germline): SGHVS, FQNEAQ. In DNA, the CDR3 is TGTGCCAGCAGCTTAACCCGGACCGGGGGGTATGGCTACACCTTC. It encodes CASSLTRTGGYGYTF.

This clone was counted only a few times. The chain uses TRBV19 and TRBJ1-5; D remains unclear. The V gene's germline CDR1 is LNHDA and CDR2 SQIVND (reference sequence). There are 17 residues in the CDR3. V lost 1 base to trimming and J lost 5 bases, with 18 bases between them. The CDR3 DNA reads TGTGCCAGTAGTATAGTTTTTTCGGGATTCGAGGATCAGCCCCAGCATTTT. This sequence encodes CASSIVFSGFEDQPQHF.